These 22 T cell receptor beta chains were sequenced from one sample in a study of technical replicates of blood from several donors. Profiling relied on immunoSEQ multiplex PCR, and the TCRdb table lists in-frame clones only, not all of them. Of about 70,000 clones in the sample, 95% to 97% were seen once. Input material: T cells isolated from PBMCs. Receptors were obtained from a human donor in good health.

The gene calls are TRBV5-1 and TRBJ2-2; D might be TRBD2 (5 bases). Trimming took off 4 bases at V and 6 bases at J, with 16 bases between the two ends. The CDR3 is 15 residues long. Germline CDR1 is SGHRS and CDR2 is YFSETQ. CDR3 DNA: TGCGCCAGCAGCCCCCGAGGAGAGGGCGCCGGGGAGCTGTTTTTT. Translation: CASSPRGEGAGELFF.

V is TRBV25-1 and J is TRBJ1-1, with unresolved D. Between the trimmed V and J ends, which lost 1 base and 7 bases, there was a span of 4 bases. The CDR3 runs to 11 residues. Per germline, CDR1 MGHDK and CDR2 SYGVNS. This chain's CDR3 is CASSESGEAFF. The CDR3 nucleotides are TGTGCCAGCAGTGAATCGGGTGAAGCTTTCTTT.

The V and J genes are TRBV6-5 and TRBJ2-4; 8 bases match TRBD1. Germline-derived CDR1 and CDR2 are MNHEY and SVGAGI. Trimming at V came to 6 bases and at J to 6 bases, leaving 4 bases not matched to a gene. The CDR3 totals 13 residues. The CDR3 bases are TGTGCCAGCAGAGACAGGGGTGGAAACATTCAGTACTTC. Encoded protein: CASRDRGGNIQYF.

The chain links TRBV5-6 to TRBJ1-6; the D is unclear. The CDR3 length is 15 residues. Trimming cost V 4 bases and J 9 bases, with 17 bases left between them. Germline lookup yields CDR1 SGHDT and CDR2 YYEEEE. CDR3 sequence (DNA): TGTGCCAGCAGCCCGACACTAGAATTCGGTTCACCCCTCCACTTT. Protein: CASSPTLEFGSPLHF.

This sequence joins TRBV4-1 and TRBJ1-2; maybe TRBD1 (5 bases). The CDR3 has 15 residues. Trimming removed 1 base at V and 4 bases at J, with 13 bases between. Germline-derived CDR1 and CDR2 are MGHRA and YSYEKL. The CDR3 is CASSQVSQGFYGYTF. The CDR3 DNA follows: TGCGCCAGCAGCCAAGTTTCGCAGGGATTCTATGGCTACACCTTC.

This sequence joins TRBV7-9 and TRBJ1-4; 7 bases are a match to TRBD1. The CDR3 has 17 amino acids. Germline CDR1 is SEHNR and CDR2 is FQNEAQ (reference sequence). V trimming: 6 bases; J trimming: 2 bases; junction bases outside the gene matches: 12. CDR3 in amino acids: CASRRLTGSYTNEKLFF. CDR3 sequence (DNA): TGTGCCAGCAGAAGATTGACAGGGTCCTATACTAATGAAAAACTGTTTTTT.

CDR3 DNA sequence: TGTGCCAGCAATTTGGGAGGGGGCACTGAAGCTTTCTTT. It yields the protein CASNLGGGTEAFF. The chain carries TRBV27 and TRBJ1-1, with a weak D call TRBD1 (6 bases). This CDR3 has 13 residues. The germline V and J ends were trimmed by 7 bases and 4 bases, with 13 bases remaining between them. The germline V gene encodes CDR1 MNHEY and CDR2 SMNVEV (reference sequence).

V and J are TRBV5-1 and TRBJ2-2; D is unclear. Germline-derived CDR1 and CDR2 are SGHRS and YFSETQ. This CDR3 region has 15 residues. Trimming removed 0 bases from V and 5 bases from J, with 11 bases in between. CDR3 DNA: TGCGCCAGCAGCTTGGCCACGAGTACGACCGGGGAGCTGTTTTTT. Protein product: CASSLATSTTGELFF.

This clone came up once. This chain joins TRBV2 and TRBJ2-3; the D gene is possibly TRBD2 (6 bases). V dropped 5 bases and J dropped 6 bases, with 12 bases sitting between them. Germline V gene sequence: CDR1 SNHLY, CDR2 FYNNEI. The CDR3 is 13 amino acids. CDR3 nucleotide sequence: TGTGCCAGCAGTTCCAGGGAGGCGGATACGCAGTATTTT. As protein: CASSSREADTQYF.

In DNA, the CDR3 is TGTGCCATGGAAGAACCCTACAAACCTGACAGGGTGACGGGCGCAACTAATGAAAAACTGTTTTTT. Protein sequence: CAMEEPYKPDRVTGATNEKLFF. The chain couples TRBV10-3 to TRBJ1-4; 7 bases align to TRBD1. The CDR3 totals 22 residues. From germline, CDR1 is ENHRY and CDR2 SYGVKD. V shed 9 bases, J shed 0 bases, and the junction held 28 bases outside the gene matches.

The chain is built from TRBV7-6 and TRBJ2-3; the D gene is possibly TRBD2 (5 bases). Germline values: CDR1 SGHVS, CDR2 FNYEAQ. Trimming took off 5 bases at V and 1 base at J, with 19 bases between the two ends. CDR3 length: 17 amino acids. This CDR3 reads CASSRNMEVWGTDTQYF. Here the CDR3 DNA reads TGTGCCAGCAGCCGAAACATGGAGGTATGGGGCACAGATACGCAGTATTTT.

This sequence joins TRBV11-3 and TRBJ2-7; D ambiguous. V shed 4 bases and J shed 2 bases, with 9 bases lying between them. The CDR3 is made up of 13 amino acids. Germline CDR1 reads SGHNT; CDR2 reads YENEEA. Written as DNA, the CDR3 is TGTGCCAGCAGCTCCTCGAGTACCTACGAGCAGTACTTC. Encoded protein: CASSSSSTYEQYF.

V gene TRBV5-1 combines with J gene TRBJ2-5; no firm D call. Per germline, CDR1 SGHRS and CDR2 YFSETQ. The CDR3 has 12 residues. Trimming pared 3 bases from V and 0 bases from J, leaving 3 bases between. Here the CDR3 DNA reads TGCGCCAGCAGCTCGTACCAAGAGACCCAGTACTTC. Protein sequence: CASSSYQETQYF.

The genes are TRBV4-1 and TRBJ1-6, with 9 bases aligning to TRBD1. J gave up 6 bases and V 2 bases, and 5 bases lay outside the gene matches. Germline V gene lookup returns CDR1 MGHRA and CDR2 YSYEKL. This CDR3 is built from 16 residues. CDR3 residues: CASSQPGQGSNSPLHF. CDR3 DNA sequence: TGCGCCAGCAGCCAACCCGGACAGGGGAGTAATTCACCCCTCCACTTT.

This chain joins TRBV25-1 and TRBJ1-6, with 7 positions matching TRBD1. The ends lost 6 bases at V and 4 bases at J; junction bases unmatched: 6. Germline V lookup: CDR1 MGHDK, CDR2 SYGVNS. The CDR3 has 15 amino acids. The CDR3 DNA reads TGTGCCAGCAGGACAGGGATCGCATATAATTCACCCCTCCACTTT. Its translation is CASRTGIAYNSPLHF.

The chain is built from TRBV5-4 and TRBJ2-6; weak D call: TRBD2 (5 bases). V lost 4 bases and J 0 bases, leaving 5 bases between the germline ends. CDR1 is SGHNT, CDR2 YYREEE, per germline (reference sequence). This CDR3 has 14 residues. CDR3 nucleotide sequence: TGTGCCAGCAGCCGGGGCTCTGGGGCCAACGTCCTGACTTTC. Its protein product is CASSRGSGANVLTF.

The V and J genes are TRBV6-1 and TRBJ2-2; 14 nucleotides match TRBD2. With 1 base clipped from V and 12 bases from J, the junction kept 4 bases outside the gene matches. Germline assignment: CDR1 MNHNS and CDR2 SASEGT. This CDR3 has 15 residues. CDR3: CASSEETSGRAKLFF. As DNA, the CDR3 is TGTGCCAGCAGTGAAGAGACTAGCGGGAGGGCCAAGCTGTTTTTT.

V and J are TRBV29-1 and TRBJ2-1, with 12 bases that match TRBD2. CDR1 is SQVTM, CDR2 ANQGSEA, per germline. This CDR3 has 11 residues. Trimming took 5 bases from V and 12 from J; bases not matched to a gene: 2. The CDR3 DNA reads TGCAGCGTTCTAGCGGGGGGGCGGCAGTTCTTC. It codes for CSVLAGGRQFF.

This sequence joins TRBV21-1 and TRBJ1-1; TRBD1 is the table's D call, not checked against the DNA. TRBV21-1 is assigned pseudogene status. The CDR3 has 16 residues. The chain's CDR3 is CASSKDHGAENTEAFF. For the CDR3, the DNA is TGTGCCAGCAGCAAAGATCATGGGGCGGAGAACACTGAAGCTTTCTTT.

This clone was observed a single time. The rearrangement uses TRBV7-5 and TRBJ1-2; the D call TRBD1 from the table was never checked on the DNA. TRBV7-5 is a pseudogene segment. This CDR3 contains 16 residues. The CDR3 DNA reads as TGTGTCAGAAGCTTAGGAGGGGACAGGGCCGACTATGGCTACACCTTC. Translated, it gives CVRSLGGDRADYGYTF.

J is TRBJ1-3 and V is TRBV19, with D possibly matching TRBD1 (5 bases). V was trimmed by 9 bases and J by 0 bases, leaving 9 bases between them. The CDR3 has 13 residues. CDR1 and CDR2 from the germline V gene are LNHDA and SQIVND (reference sequence). CDR3 coding DNA: TGTGCCAGCGACAGTTACTCTGGAAACACCATATATTTT. Translated: CASDSYSGNTIYF. The variable domain in full, with the rest retrieved from reference TRBV19 and TRBJ1-3, is DGGITQSPKYLFRKEGQNVTLSCEQNLNHDAMYWYRQDPGQGLRLIYYSQIVNDFQKGDIAEGYSVSREKKESFPLTVTSAQKNPTAFYLCASDSYSGNTIYFGEGSWLTVV.

This clone appeared once. J is TRBJ2-7 and V is TRBV28, with TRBD2 matching over 12 bases. V shed 6 bases and J 1 base; nucleotides not matched to a gene: 7. Germline V CDR1 and CDR2: MDHEN, SYDVKM. CDR3 size: 16 residues. CDR3 sequence reads: CASRGGTSGSSYEQYF. DNA of the CDR3: TGTGCCAGCAGAGGAGGGACTAGCGGGTCGTCCTACGAGCAGTACTTC.